The present T cell receptor (beta chain) was sequenced within a study of blood T cell repertoires in COVID-19. Sequenced by immunoSEQ multiplex PCR; TCRdb stores in-frame clones only, minus some. The profile covers about 440,000 clones, with approximately 90% appearing a single time and about 4.5% taken by the ten largest. J gave up 0 bases and V 4 bases, and 8 bases lay outside the gene matches. The CDR3 sequence is 16 residues long. CDR1 is LNHNV, CDR2 YYDKDF, per germline (reference sequence). This TCR came from a woman aged 25 to 39 with acute or convalescent COVID-19. What was sequenced was peripheral blood. The V call is TRBV15, the J call TRBJ1-2, with 7 bases that match TRBD1. CDR3 region: CATSTRTGESNYGYTF. CDR3 DNA sequence: TGTGCCACCAGCACTCGGACAGGCGAATCTAACTATGGCTACACCTTC.